The clone carrying this TCR beta chain showed up many times. TCRdb passed the RACE reads through MiXCR, listing each CDR3 protein once. There are 85,000 to 100,000 distinct CDR3 sequences in the sample; 11% occur only once, and 3.1% lies in the top ten. Time point indicated: pre-sensitization, week 0. Sample treatment: therapeutic diphenylcyclopropenone sensitization with weekly scalp DPC. The data belong to a study of human T cells and chemical hapten exposure. Germline V gene lookup returns CDR1 DFQATT and CDR2 SNEGSKA (reference sequence). The CDR3 is made up of 13 amino acids. The V gene end was trimmed by 5 bases and the J gene end by 3 bases; junction bases not matched to a gene: 7.

Source: whole blood, taken in connection with sensitization to the hapten diphenylcyclopropenone (DPC). The chain joins TRBV20-1 to TRBJ2-7, with 7 nucleotides matching TRBD1. The clonotype comes from a woman aged 60-75 years with alopecia areata. Some clones in this sample may be carry-over from other donors' samples. The CDR3 DNA reads as TGCAGTGCTCAACGGGACAGCAACTACGAGCAGTACTTC. It translates to CSAQRDSNYEQYF.